This T cell receptor (beta chain) was identified in a study of beta chain features in type 1 diabetes. Study summary: About 110,000,000 sorted cells were examined across all samples. Study-wide findings and caveats: Insertion counts at VDJ junctions were lower in type 1 diabetes patients, who also showed more deletions there. Sequencing of cDNA might inflate the share of cells that strongly express TCR. Moderately but significantly shorter TCRB CDR3s were found in Type 1 diabetes patients in all four CD4+ subsets.

In the case of this clone: What it binds is not known.

Expressed TCRB transcripts were sequenced, since all the RNA that had been isolated was reverse transcribed. The data were produced by immunoSEQ multiplex PCR, yet TCRdb's version contains in-frame clones alone and is incomplete. The data contain hundreds of thousands of clones, 15% to 20% of them singletons. Trimming removed 1 base from V and 8 bases from J, with 11 bases in between. This CDR3 contains 13 residues. Looked up from germline, CDR1 is LGHNA and CDR2 is YSLEER. Sequencing used naive CD4+ T cells from blood. The receptor's source is a young woman in good health. V usage is TRBV4-3 and J usage is TRBJ1-2, with a tentative D call TRBD1 (5 bases). CDR3 sequence (DNA): TGCGCCAGCAGCCAAGTATCGGGGGGAGGCTACACCTTC. Its protein is CASSQVSGGGYTF.